Described below is a single T cell receptor beta chain sequence and its context. The PCR contained 60 Vbeta and 13 Jbeta primers. Repertoires were generated with immunoSEQ multiplex PCR, while TCRdb's copy carries only in-frame clones and drops some. Of 150,000 or so clones listed, 82% are singletons. The data derive from a study of cytomegalovirus exposure and HLA in healthy donors. Germline V lookup: CDR1 SGDLS, CDR2 YYNGEE. Deletions cut 3 bases from V and 2 bases from J, with 17 bases between. The CDR3 is made up of 16 amino acids. This chain uses TRBV9 with TRBJ2-5, with D tentatively TRBD1 (8 bases). This clonotype was sampled from a male donor in good health and CMV-seronegative. Sequencing was performed on PBMCs. The CDR3 nucleotides are TGTGCCAGCAGCGGGGGGAGGGACAGGAGTCAAGAGACCCAGTACTTC. Residues: CASSGGRDRSQETQYF.